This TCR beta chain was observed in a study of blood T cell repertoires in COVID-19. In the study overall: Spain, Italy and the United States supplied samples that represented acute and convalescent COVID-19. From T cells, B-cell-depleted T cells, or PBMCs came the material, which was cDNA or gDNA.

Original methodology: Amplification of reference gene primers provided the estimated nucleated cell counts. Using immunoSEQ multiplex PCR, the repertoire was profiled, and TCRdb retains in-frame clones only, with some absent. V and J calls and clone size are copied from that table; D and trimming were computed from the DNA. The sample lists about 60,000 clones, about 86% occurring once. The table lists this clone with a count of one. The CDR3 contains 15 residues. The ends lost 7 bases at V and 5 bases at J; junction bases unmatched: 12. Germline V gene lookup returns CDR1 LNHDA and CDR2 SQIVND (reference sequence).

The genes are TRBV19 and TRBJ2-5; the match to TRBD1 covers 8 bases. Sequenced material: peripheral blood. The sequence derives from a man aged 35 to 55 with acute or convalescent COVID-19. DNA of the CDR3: TGTGCCAGTAATACCCAGGGGGCGCGTTCGGAGACCCAGTACTTC. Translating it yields CASNTQGARSETQYF.